Below are 30 T cell receptor beta chains sequenced from a single sample in a study of shared clonotypes between healthy human individuals. Using immunoSEQ multiplex PCR, the repertoire was profiled, and TCRdb retains in-frame clones only, with some absent. The table shows under 2,500,000 clones, with more than 90% occurring only once. The sequencing sample was made of naive CD4+ T cells sorted from blood. Specified subset: CD45RA+ positively selected. These TCRs come from a man in his late teens or twenties in good health.

The DNA for the CDR3 is TGTGCCAGCAGCTTAGGGGTGGACAGGGCTTACGAGCAGTACTTC. Protein: CASSLGVDRAYEQYF. The chain uses TRBV11-2 and TRBJ2-7; 8 bases are shared with TRBD1. V was pared by 1 base and J by 4 bases, with 6 bases of the junction left unmatched. The germline gives CDR1 SGHAT, CDR2 FQNNGV. The CDR3 has 15 residues.

The V call is TRBV6-5, the J call TRBJ2-1, with D uncertain. Germline V gene lookup returns CDR1 MNHEY and CDR2 SVGAGI. The CDR3 totals 12 residues. Trimming shortened V by 4 bases and J by 8 bases, and 9 bases separated the two germline ends. The CDR3 sequence is CASSSLVDEQFF. DNA for the CDR3: TGTGCCAGCAGTTCCTTAGTTGATGAGCAGTTCTTC.

The chain uses TRBV7-9 and TRBJ1-3; the D is unclear. This CDR3 is 14 amino acids long. CDR1 is SEHNR, CDR2 FQNEAQ, per germline (reference sequence). The germline V and J ends were trimmed by 5 bases and 0 bases, with 8 bases remaining between them. The CDR3 DNA reads TGTGCCAGCAGCGAAAGATTCTCTGGAAACACCATATATTTT. Its protein is CASSERFSGNTIYF.

V and J are TRBV6-5 and TRBJ1-5, with a tentative D call TRBD1 (6 bases). The V gene's germline CDR1 is MNHEY and CDR2 SVGAGI. V gave up 6 bases and J gave up 0 bases, with 12 bases separating them. The CDR3 extends over 15 amino acids. As DNA, the CDR3 is TGTGCCAGCAGCCAGACAGGTTATAGCAATCAGCCCCAGCATTTT. Translation: CASSQTGYSNQPQHF.

The V and J genes are TRBV30 and TRBJ2-2, with D perhaps matching TRBD2 (5 bases). Germline CDR1 and CDR2: GTSNPN and SVGIG (reference sequence). Trimming removed 0 bases from V and 7 bases from J, with 15 bases in between. The CDR3 consists of 15 residues. The CDR3 sequence is CAWSVRAGGLGELFF. The CDR3 nucleotides are TGTGCCTGGAGTGTAAGAGCAGGCGGGCTCGGGGAGCTGTTTTTT.

Of note for this clone: Other DNA sequences in this sample translate to the same CDR3. CDR3 protein: CASSLGEEKLFF. The CDR3 coding sequence is TGTGCCAGCAGCTTAGGGGAGGAAAAACTGTTTTTT. V gene TRBV7-9 combines with J gene TRBJ1-4; D gene unclear. The CDR3 is 12 amino acids. V lost 1 base to trimming and J lost 8 bases, with 5 bases between them. CDR1 is SEHNR, CDR2 FQNEAQ, per germline (reference sequence).

This rearrangement joins TRBV1 to TRBJ1-1. TRBV1 constitutes a pseudogene. The CDR3 is 15 residues long. Written as DNA, the CDR3 is TGCACCAGCAGCCAACTGGTACGAGGGAACACTGAAGCTTTCTTT. It encodes CTSSQLVRGNTEAFF.

The CDR3 spells CASSPAQGREKLFF. The CDR3 DNA reads as TGTGCCAGCAGCCCGGCGCAGGGACGTGAAAAACTGTTTTTT. V usage is TRBV28 and J usage is TRBJ1-4; D possibly corresponds to TRBD1 (5 bases). Germline CDR1 reads MDHEN; CDR2 reads SYDVKM. The CDR3 covers 14 residues. V shed 6 bases and J shed 7 bases, with 15 bases lying between them.

The chain uses TRBV7-2 and TRBJ1-5; unclear D gene. The CDR3 spans 13 residues. Trimming pared 1 base from V and 5 bases from J, leaving 6 bases between. Germline CDR1 reads SGHTA; CDR2 reads FQGNSA. The DNA for the CDR3 is TGTGCCAGCAGCTTAGTGGAAGATCAGCCCCAGCATTTT. Protein: CASSLVEDQPQHF.

The rearrangement links TRBV30 to TRBJ1-1, with TRBD1 as a possible D gene (6 bases). V gave up 2 bases and J gave up 11 bases, with 12 bases separating them. Germline CDR1 GTSNPN, CDR2 SVGIG (reference sequence). This CDR3 comprises 11 residues. The CDR3 bases are TGTGCCTGGAGTCGTGGGGGCGTCGCTTTCTTT. Protein product: CAWSRGGVAFF.

The chain combines TRBV12-1 with TRBJ1-2; TRBD1 reflects the table's D call only, with no check against the DNA. TRBV12-1 is shown as a pseudogene. CDR3 length: 14 residues. CDR3 region: CASSYGPDRPLYTF. The CDR3 nucleotides read TGTGCCAGCAGCTATGGGCCAGATCGCCCTCTCTACACCTTC.

In DNA form, the CDR3 reads TGTGCCAGCAGCCCCTCTCAGGACAGGGAGCTTAACTATGGCTACACCTTC. Encoded protein: CASSPSQDRELNYGYTF. This sequence joins TRBV14 and TRBJ1-2, with 8 bases that match TRBD1. J gave up 1 base and V 4 bases, and 11 bases lay outside the gene matches. In germline, CDR1 is SGHDN, CDR2 FVKESK. This CDR3 region has 17 residues.

The chain joins TRBV4-3 to TRBJ1-4, with 8 nucleotides matching TRBD1. CDR1 and CDR2 (germline): LGHNA, YSLEER. J gave up 8 bases and V 4 bases, and 9 bases lay outside the gene matches. The CDR3 consists of 15 residues. The CDR3: CASSPSTGVREKLFF. The CDR3 DNA is TGCGCCAGCAGCCCTTCGACAGGGGTCCGGGAAAAACTGTTTTTT.

A word on this clone: The sample holds other DNA sequences that translate to the same CDR3. The rearrangement uses TRBV30 and TRBJ1-6; no firm D call. The CDR3 has 11 amino acids. V lost 4 bases and J lost 7, with 5 bases in between. Germline assignment: CDR1 GTSNPN and CDR2 SVGIG (reference sequence). The CDR3 nucleotides are TGTGCCTGGACAGCAAATTCACCCCTCCACTTT. The encoded protein is CAWTANSPLHF.

This chain joins TRBV5-4 and TRBJ1-2; no definite D call. From germline, CDR1 is SGHNT and CDR2 YYREEE (reference sequence). The CDR3 runs to 14 residues. V dropped 5 bases and J dropped 3 bases, with 14 bases sitting between them. CDR3 DNA: TGTGCCAGCAGGTTTGGTGGCGGGGACTATGGCTACACCTTC. Protein: CASRFGGGDYGYTF.

This clone has just one count. The CDR3 DNA is TGTGCCAGCAGACGAGCGGGAGCTGGCAATGAGCAGTTCTTC. It codes for CASRRAGAGNEQFF. The genes are TRBV14 and TRBJ2-1, with 8 bases identical to TRBD2. This CDR3 contains 14 residues. CDR1 and CDR2 (germline): SGHDN, FVKESK. The junction had 7 bases not matched to a gene; V was cut back by 6 bases and J by 6 bases.

The chain carries TRBV27 and TRBJ2-1, with D tentatively TRBD1 (6 bases). V dropped 9 bases and J dropped 6 bases, with 21 bases sitting between them. This CDR3 is 15 amino acids long. CDR1 and CDR2 from the germline V gene are MNHEY and SMNVEV (reference sequence). This chain's CDR3 is CASTVDRWRTNEQFF. For the CDR3, the DNA is TGTGCCAGTACCGTCGACAGGTGGCGGACCAATGAGCAGTTCTTC.

As for this clone: Other DNA variants within this sample encode the same CDR3. The chain joins TRBV4-3 to TRBJ2-7; 7 nucleotides line up with TRBD2. Per the germline V gene, CDR1 is LGHNA and CDR2 is YSLEER. V lost 0 bases to trimming and J lost 6 bases; unmatched junction nucleotides: 2. CDR3 size: 13 residues. CDR3 nucleotides: TGCGCCAGCAGCCAAGATGGGGGGGGCGAGCAGTACTTC. Translation gives CASSQDGGGEQYF.

CDR3 nucleotides: TGTGCCAGCAGCCTAAAAGGGAGCGCACAGACCACGCAGTATTTT. The encoded protein is CASSLKGSAQTTQYF. The chain is built from TRBV7-2 and TRBJ2-3; tentatively, D is TRBD2 (5 bases). The CDR3 has 15 residues. In germline, CDR1 is SGHTA, CDR2 FQGNSA. Deletions cut 5 bases from V and 9 bases from J, with 21 bases between. The full variable domain, in which reference TRBV7-2 and TRBJ2-3 provide the parts outside the CDR3, is GAGVSQSPSNKVTEKGKDVELRCDPISGHTALYWYRQSLGQGLEFLIYFQGNSAPDKSGLPSDRFSAERTGGSVSTLTIQRTQQEDSAVYLCASSLKGSAQTTQYFGPGTRLTVL.

This clone has a single count. The genes are TRBV11-2 and TRBJ2-3; D tentatively fits TRBD1 or TRBD2 (5 bases each). The CDR3 runs to 15 residues. Trimming shortened V by 5 bases and J by 2 bases, and 14 bases separated the two germline ends. Germline V gene data show CDR1 as SGHAT and CDR2 as FQNNGV. The DNA for the CDR3 is TGTGCCAGCAGCCCCCGGGGACGCGACACAGATACGCAGTATTTT. Translated: CASSPRGRDTDTQYF.

Points on this clone: The identical CDR3 is also encoded by other nucleotide sequences in the sample. This chain links TRBV7-2 with TRBJ2-2; D is unclear. The germline CDR1 and CDR2 sequences are SGHTA and FQGNSA. The V gene lost 2 bases and the J gene lost 2 bases, with 3 bases spanning the gap. The CDR3 length is 13 residues. CDR3 region: CASSLSNTGELFF. The DNA of the CDR3 is TGTGCCAGCAGCTTAAGCAACACCGGGGAGCTGTTTTTT. Full variable domain (rest looked up from reference TRBV7-2 and TRBJ2-2): GAGVSQSPSNKVTEKGKDVELRCDPISGHTALYWYRQSLGQGLEFLIYFQGNSAPDKSGLPSDRFSAERTGGSVSTLTIQRTQQEDSAVYLCASSLSNTGELFFGEGSRLTVL.

Regarding this clone: The sample contains more than one DNA sequence encoding this CDR3. The chain is built from TRBV5-1 and TRBJ2-2; 7 positions match TRBD2. V dropped 4 bases and J dropped 4; count of bases not matched to a gene: 7. This CDR3 has 15 residues. Germline-derived CDR1 and CDR2 are SGHRS and YFSETQ. CDR3 region: CASSLRTSGTGELFF. Here the CDR3 DNA reads TGCGCCAGCAGCCTGAGGACTAGTGGCACCGGGGAGCTGTTTTTT.

The V call is TRBV5-1, the J call TRBJ1-1; TRBD1 matches 8 bases. Trimming at V came to 4 bases and at J to 1 base, leaving 6 bases not matched to a gene. CDR3 length: 15 amino acids. CDR1 SGHRS and CDR2 YFSETQ come from the germline V gene. DNA for the CDR3: TGCGCCAGCAGCCAATGGACAGGGTCGAACACTGAAGCTTTCTTT. Its protein product is CASSQWTGSNTEAFF.

The rearrangement links TRBV18 to TRBJ1-4; possibly TRBD1 for D (6 bases). Looked up from germline, CDR1 is KGHSH and CDR2 is LQKENI. The CDR3 consists of 16 residues. The V end lost 6 bases, the J end lost 0 bases, and 14 bases lay between the germline ends. CDR3 sequence: CASSGRTVATNEKLFF. CDR3 in DNA: TGTGCCAGCTCGGGTCGGACAGTTGCAACTAATGAAAAACTGTTTTTT.

This sequence joins TRBV28 and TRBJ2-1, with TRBD1 identical over 8 bases. V trimming: 5 bases; J trimming: 8 bases; junction bases outside the gene matches: 11. The CDR3 totals 15 residues. Per germline, CDR1 MDHEN and CDR2 SYDVKM. Here the CDR3 reads CASSPRTGIGHEQFF. CDR3 nucleotides: TGTGCCAGCAGTCCAAGGACAGGGATCGGTCATGAGCAGTTCTTC.

This chain joins TRBV6-4 and TRBJ2-1; TRBD2 matches at 10 bases. CDR1 and CDR2 from the germline V gene are MRHNA and SNTAGT. CDR3 size: 15 residues. V was pared by 4 bases and J by 6 bases, with 6 bases of the junction left unmatched. The CDR3 DNA reads TGTGCCAGCAGTGGAGGGCTAGCGGGAGCCAATGAGCAGTTCTTC. It translates to CASSGGLAGANEQFF.

This chain links TRBV2 with TRBJ2-2, with 10 bases aligning to TRBD1. The CDR3 spans 17 residues. V dropped 4 bases and J dropped 2; count of bases not matched to a gene: 7. Germline values: CDR1 SNHLY, CDR2 FYNNEI. The CDR3 region is CASSAPRQGANTGELFF. The CDR3 DNA follows: TGTGCCAGCAGTGCGCCCCGACAGGGGGCTAACACCGGGGAGCTGTTTTTT.

The chain couples TRBV6-5 to TRBJ1-2, with a weak D call TRBD1 (6 bases). CDR3 length: 13 amino acids. Germline-derived CDR1 and CDR2 are MNHEY and SVGAGI. Trimming cost V 5 bases and J 4 bases, with 11 bases left between them. CDR3 region: CASSPDSPYGYTF. The CDR3 DNA reads TGTGCCAGCAGTCCGGACAGTCCCTATGGCTACACCTTC.

The chain joins TRBV28 to TRBJ1-3, with no clear D. This CDR3 spans 14 amino acids. The V and J ends lost 5 bases and 7 bases respectively, with 15 bases between them. Germline CDR1 reads MDHEN; CDR2 reads SYDVKM. The CDR3 spells CASSGAGSLNTIYF. CDR3 nucleotides: TGTGCCAGCAGTGGTGCCGGGTCATTGAACACCATATATTTT.

This clone was detected only once. The chain joins TRBV9 to TRBJ1-4; no reliable D call. The CDR3 sequence is 15 residues long. V lost 2 bases to trimming and J lost 0 bases, with 8 bases between them. Per germline, CDR1 SGDLS and CDR2 YYNGEE. The CDR3 reads CASSVGSTTNEKLFF. DNA of the CDR3: TGTGCCAGCAGCGTTGGGTCGACAACTAATGAAAAACTGTTTTTT.